The clone carrying this TCR beta chain came up many times. Its antigen is currently unknown. These data are taken from a study of T cell repertoires in cytomegalovirus infection. Across the study: Both recently identified HLA-C-restricted and well-studied HLA-B-restricted CMV epitopes were used in the study. Matching HLA type and CMV infection were both indicated by public TCR beta signatures. Study conclusions and caveats: Totalled public TCR beta family frequency picked out people who carried CMV plus the relevant HLA. There were HLA-C-restricted CMV-specific TCR beta clonotypes dominating the ex vivo response.

TCRdb re-analysed the reads in MiXCR, keeping a single row per CDR3 protein. This table has 700,000 to 850,000 distinct CDR3 sequences, approximately 30% appearing once. CDR1 is SGHTA and CDR2 is FQGNSA in the germline V gene. V shed 6 bases, J shed 4 bases, and the junction held 10 bases outside the gene matches. This CDR3 region has 15 residues. The sequencing here drew on cultured CD8+ T cells from PBMCs, taken from culture after CMV antigen stimulation. The clonotype was recovered from a human donor in good health (CMV status not recorded). Some clones in this sample may be carry-over from other donors' samples. V usage is TRBV7-2 and J usage is TRBJ2-3, with TRBD2 matching over 7 bases. The CDR3 protein is CASRGRNRGADTQYF. CDR3 DNA: TGTGCCAGCAGGGGTAGGAATCGGGGGGCAGATACGCAGTATTTT.